The rows below give T cell receptor beta chains drawn from one sample of a study of control samples from healthy donors and cancer patients. Sequencing used immunoSEQ multiplex PCR; TCRdb keeps in-frame clones, though not all of them. This sample has about 63,000 clones, with about 87% found just once. Sequenced: PBMCs. The source of these receptors is a woman between 55 and 75 years old with lung cancer. The CDR3 runs from the conserved cysteine through the conserved F or W. The order of the fields is V gene, J gene, CDR3 protein.

>TRBV28|TRBJ1-1
CASSFGDRGNTEAFF
>TRBV5-5|TRBJ1-3
CASSRDRNSGNTIYF
>TRBV6-6|TRBJ1-6
CASSAQGADSPLHF
>TRBV27|TRBJ2-1
CASSFTTPPVRRFF
>TRBV3-1/TRBV3-2|TRBJ1-1
CASSFQGSTEAFF
>TRBV5-1|TRBJ2-2
CASSFDRVGTGELFF
>TRBV6-5|TRBJ2-7
CASSYDRASYEQYF
>TRBV7-3|TRBJ2-1
CASSTTGGSGPQQFF
>TRBV7-6|TRBJ2-7
CASSLANTRYEQYF
>TRBV20-1|TRBJ2-3
CSGTSTDTQYF
>TRBV27|TRBJ1-1
CASTALGGEAEAFF
>TRBV2|TRBJ2-3
CASHTDNTDTQYF
>TRBV9|TRBJ1-4
CASSPQGGVATNEKLFF
>TRBV6-2/TRBV6-3|TRBJ1-6
CASSYTGPNSPLHF
>TRBV7-9|TRBJ1-6
CASSLVMGNSPLHF
>TRBV9|TRBJ2-3
CASSGGTSGYFTDTQYF
>TRBV30|TRBJ2-7
CACQTGTNSYEQYF
>TRBV4-2|TRBJ2-1
CASSQAGSGGPKGHEQFF
>TRBV12-3/TRBV12-4|TRBJ1-1
CASRASGVLTAFF
>TRBV24-1|TRBJ2-7
CATSGDSYEQYF
>TRBV5-4|TRBJ2-7
CASSRPPSSYEQYF
>TRBV5-6|TRBJ2-1
CASSKGLASNEQFF
>TRBV5-1|TRBJ1-1
CASSTGQGVNTEAFF
>TRBV7-9|TRBJ2-1
CASSVLAGAYNEQFF
>TRBV20-1|TRBJ2-6
CSASPGNMRSGANVLTF
>TRBV29-1|TRBJ2-1
CSVEDGTRGDVFF
>TRBV2|TRBJ1-5
CASSRDPRNQPQHF
>TRBV6-5|TRBJ2-7
CASSYGETYEQYF
>TRBV30|TRBJ1-1
CAWAPRTEAFF
>TRBV10-3|TRBJ2-7
CAISESAGENEQYF
>TRBV3-1/TRBV3-2|TRBJ1-6
CASSYTGPDSPLHF
>TRBV19|TRBJ2-5
CASRAGSGETQYF
>TRBV20-1|TRBJ2-4
CSADENIQYF
>TRBV19|TRBJ2-7
CASSAPIGGGSFGQYF
>TRBV12-3/TRBV12-4|TRBJ1-2
CASSYAQLIGYTF
>TRBV10-2|TRBJ2-1
CASEGLAGSNEQFF
>TRBV3-1/TRBV3-2|TRBJ2-1
CASSPLGNEQFF
>TRBV7-9|TRBJ1-3
CASRSGGNGNTIYF
>TRBV4-2|TRBJ1-4
CASSQGGGYEKLFF
>TRBV12-3/TRBV12-4|TRBJ2-7
CASSFGTSYEQYF
>TRBV5-1|TRBJ2-7
CASKVETGFSSYEQYF
>TRBV6-5|TRBJ2-3
CASSYSAGGPTDTQYF
>TRBV9|TRBJ1-3
CASSVAAASGNTIYF
>TRBV6-5|TRBJ2-7
CASNPRSDRSYEQYF
>TRBV14|TRBJ1-2
CASSQVRGRYGYTF
>TRBV5-6|TRBJ1-4
CASSLGTTNEKLFF
>TRBV5-6|TRBJ1-2
CASSLGRNYGYTF
>TRBV7-2|TRBJ2-7
CASSFDRDRAYEQYF
>TRBV2|TRBJ1-6
CASSYDRGTLHF
>TRBV2|TRBJ1-5
CASSRTVSNQPQHF
>TRBV6-5|TRBJ2-1
CASRRQGQFNNEQFF
>TRBV29-1|TRBJ2-2
CSGGPSNTGELFF
>TRBV6-1|TRBJ2-3
CASSEVIGGTGGFDTQYF
>TRBV9|TRBJ1-1
CASSVWQDTEAFF
>TRBV12-3/TRBV12-4|TRBJ1-4
CASCLGVAEKLFF
>TRBV23-1|TRBJ2-7
CASSPRRGSSYEQYF
>TRBV28|TRBJ2-7
CASSQTRAGTSGRRPYEQYF
>TRBV6-5|TRBJ1-2
CASSSTTWEISGYTF
>TRBV5-1|TRBJ1-2
CASSIWTGGGYGYTF
>TRBV27|TRBJ2-2
CASSYRQGANTGELFF